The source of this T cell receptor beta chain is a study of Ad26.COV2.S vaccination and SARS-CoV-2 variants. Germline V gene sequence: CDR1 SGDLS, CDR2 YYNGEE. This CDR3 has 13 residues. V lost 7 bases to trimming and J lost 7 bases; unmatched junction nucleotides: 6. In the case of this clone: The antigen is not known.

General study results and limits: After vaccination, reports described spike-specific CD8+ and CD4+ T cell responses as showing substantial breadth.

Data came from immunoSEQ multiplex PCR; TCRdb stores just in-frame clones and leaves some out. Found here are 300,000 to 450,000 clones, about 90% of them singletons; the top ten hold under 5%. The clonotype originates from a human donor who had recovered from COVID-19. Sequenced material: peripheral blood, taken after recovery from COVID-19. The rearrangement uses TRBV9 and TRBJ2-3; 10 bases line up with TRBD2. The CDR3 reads CASQRGGGYTQYF. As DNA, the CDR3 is TGTGCCAGCCAGCGGGGGGGCGGATATACGCAGTATTTT.